These T cell receptor beta chains were read from a single sample in a study of blood T cell repertoires in COVID-19. This table comes from immunoSEQ multiplex PCR, and its TCRdb copy is limited to in-frame clones, with some not included. This sample has about 160,000 clones, with 80% found just once. Material for sequencing was PBMCs or T cells enriched from blood (not recorded which). These receptors came from a man aged 35 to 55 who had recovered from COVID-19. CDR3s include the opening cysteine and the closing phenylalanine or tryptophan. Each record gives: CDR3 protein, CDR3 DNA, J gene, V gene, D gene, clone size. D genes are given only for firm matches. Expanded clones get a size class; other rows say once, few or many, or leave the size out.

CDR3aa: CASSFLASVDNEQFF
CDR3nt: TGTGCCAGCAGCTTTTTGGCGAGCGTCGACAATGAGCAGTTCTTC
j_gene: TRBJ2-1
v_gene: TRBV7-3
d_gene: NA
abundance: NA

CDR3aa: CASSVGGDGTEAFF
CDR3nt: TGTGCCAGCAGCGTAGGGGGCGATGGCACTGAAGCTTTCTTT
j_gene: TRBJ1-1
v_gene: TRBV9
d_gene: NA
abundance: NA

CDR3aa: CASSRQERPPAGYTF
CDR3nt: TGTGCCAGCAGCCGACAGGAGAGACCCCCCGCTGGCTACACCTTC
j_gene: TRBJ1-2
v_gene: TRBV5-5
d_gene: NA
abundance: NA

CDR3aa: CASSLSAGSLNGYTF
CDR3nt: TGTGCCAGCAGCTTATCGGCAGGGTCCCTTAATGGCTACACCTTC
j_gene: TRBJ1-2
v_gene: TRBV7-9
d_gene: NA
abundance: NA

CDR3aa: CASSFLGQVFNTGELFF
CDR3nt: TGTGCCAGCAGCTTCCTGGGACAGGTCTTCAACACCGGGGAGCTGTTTTTT
j_gene: TRBJ2-2
v_gene: TRBV7-9
d_gene: TRBD1
abundance: once

CDR3aa: CSASGTSGGVTYEQYF
CDR3nt: TGCAGTGCTAGTGGGACTAGCGGGGGGGTAACCTACGAGCAGTACTTC
j_gene: TRBJ2-7
v_gene: TRBV20-1
d_gene: TRBD2
abundance: NA

CDR3aa: CASSSPEDNEQFF
CDR3nt: TGTGCCAGCAGCTCCCCTGAGGACAATGAGCAGTTCTTC
j_gene: TRBJ2-1
v_gene: TRBV6-5
d_gene: NA
abundance: NA

CDR3aa: CASSLGPLGGRLNEQFF
CDR3nt: TGCGCCAGCAGCTTGGGGCCCTTGGGAGGCCGCCTCAATGAGCAGTTCTTC
j_gene: TRBJ2-1
v_gene: TRBV5-1
d_gene: NA
abundance: NA

CDR3aa: CASSADRAGGYTF
CDR3nt: TGTGCCAGCAGTGCGGACAGGGCAGGGGGCTACACCTTC
j_gene: TRBJ1-2
v_gene: TRBV6-4
d_gene: TRBD1
abundance: NA

CDR3aa: CASSPPGLAPTDTQYF
CDR3nt: TGTGCCAGCAGCCCTCCGGGACTAGCACCGACAGATACGCAGTATTTT
j_gene: TRBJ2-3
v_gene: TRBV21-1
d_gene: NA
abundance: many